This TCR beta chain was recorded in a study of T-cell reconstitution after alpha-beta-depleted transplantation in children. Unique molecular identifiers were incorporated into the prepared TCRbeta library. A single record per CDR3 protein comes from TCRdb applying MiXCR to the PCR reads. This repertoire shows over 15,000 distinct CDR3 sequences, roughly 8% found once; its top ten account for less than 40%. General study findings and limits: The study traced high day-60 TCRbeta diversity in some patients to surviving recipient T cells and thymic progenitors.

This clonotype was seen repeatedly, ten times or more. Its antigen is undetermined. The material was PBMCs, mostly from graft donor cells, obtained 60 days after TCRalphabeta/CD19-depleted stem cell transplant. This TCR was sampled from a boy under two years old who had a stem cell transplant for Wiskott-Aldrich syndrome, so the T cells may come from the graft donor.

The CDR3 is CAISEYGETQYF. The CDR3 DNA follows: TGTGCCATCAGTGAGTACGGAGAGACCCAGTACTTC. J is TRBJ2-5 and V is TRBV10-3, with D hard to call. The V end was cut by 1 base, the J end by 4 bases, with 4 bases between. Germline V lookup: CDR1 ENHRY, CDR2 SYGVKD. The CDR3 is 12 residues long.